These 17 T cell receptor beta chains originate from one sample sequenced in a study of blood T cell repertoires in COVID-19. Only in-frame clones appear in the TCRdb table, and some are missing; sequencing was by immunoSEQ multiplex PCR. The sample shows around 57,000 clones, 75% to 90% of them seen only once. The sequenced sample was peripheral blood. All receptors come from a human donor with active COVID-19. The donor label of this sample is uncertain.

The rearrangement joins TRBV23-1 to TRBJ2-1, with a tentative D call TRBD2 (6 bases). TRBV23-1 is annotated as an ORF whose role is uncertain. The CDR3 has 17 residues. Trimming shortened V by 4 bases and J by 0 bases, and 16 bases separated the two germline ends. CDR3 residues: CASSRGGHPDSYNEQFF. CDR3 nucleotides: TGCGCCAGCAGTCGGGGAGGACATCCGGACTCCTACAATGAGCAGTTCTTC.

This chain uses TRBV7-9 with TRBJ2-3; 13 bases align to TRBD2. The junction had 10 bases not matched to a gene; V was cut back by 4 bases and J by 6 bases. CDR3 length: 17 amino acids. The germline CDR1 and CDR2 sequences are SEHNR and FQNEAQ (reference sequence). The CDR3 DNA sequence: TGTGCCAGCAGCTCGGGGACTAGCGGGGCTTCGACGGATACGCAGTATTTT. Translating it yields CASSSGTSGASTDTQYF.

The rearrangement joins TRBV30 to TRBJ2-7; D gene uncertain. This CDR3 has 13 residues. V dropped 4 bases and J dropped 0 bases, with 10 bases sitting between them. CDR1 is GTSNPN and CDR2 is SVGIG in the germline V gene (reference sequence). The CDR3 loop is CAWTRVLSYEQYF. The CDR3 region has the DNA TGTGCCTGGACTCGGGTTCTCTCCTACGAGCAGTACTTC.

V usage is TRBV5-1 and J usage is TRBJ2-7; no firm D call. The CDR3 sequence is 13 residues long. Germline assignment: CDR1 SGHRS and CDR2 YFSETQ. Trimming cost V 5 bases and J 5 bases, with 14 bases left between them. The CDR3 loop reads CASSTTEIDEQYF. DNA for the CDR3: TGCGCCAGCAGTACCACTGAAATAGACGAGCAGTACTTC.

The CDR3 nucleotides read TGTGCCAGCAGCGCCAGGGGATTGAACACCGGGGAGCTGTTTTTT. This codes for CASSARGLNTGELFF. The chain employs TRBV7-9 and TRBJ2-2; a weak D match, TRBD1 (6 bases). Trimming took 5 bases from V and 1 from J, leaving 11 bases between them. The CDR3 loop spans 15 amino acids. Per the germline V gene, CDR1 is SEHNR and CDR2 is FQNEAQ (reference sequence).

The rearrangement links TRBV6-2 or TRBV6-3 to TRBJ2-3, with 7 positions matching TRBD2. Looked up from germline, CDR1 is MNHEY and CDR2 is SVGEGT. The CDR3 loop spans 14 amino acids. V lost 4 bases and J lost 5; bases outside the gene matches: 6. Here the CDR3 reads CASSWTSLGDTQYF. In nucleotides, the CDR3 is TGTGCCAGCAGTTGGACTAGTTTGGGAGATACGCAGTATTTT.

Worth noting for this clone: This CDR3 is also generated by other DNA sequences in the sample. The genes are TRBV6-5 and TRBJ2-1; the D is unclear. The ends were cut back, 4 bases at V and 0 bases at J, with 4 bases in the middle. Germline CDR1 MNHEY, CDR2 SVGAGI. The CDR3 is 13 residues long. The CDR3 DNA reads TGTGCCAGCAGTTCGAGCTCCTACAATGAGCAGTTCTTC. This sequence encodes CASSSSSYNEQFF.

The rearrangement joins TRBV7-2 to TRBJ2-7; TRBD1 matches at 9 bases. CDR3 length: 14 residues. V lost 3 bases and J lost 4; bases outside the gene matches: 4. Looked up from germline, CDR1 is SGHTA and CDR2 is FQGNSA. CDR3 amino acids: CASSFIGTGYEQYF. The CDR3 DNA follows: TGTGCCAGCAGCTTCATCGGGACAGGGTACGAGCAGTACTTC.

This clone was counted once. The genes are TRBV11-2 and TRBJ2-7, with 10 bases fitting TRBD1. This CDR3 is built from 15 residues. CDR1 SGHAT and CDR2 FQNNGV come from the germline V gene. With V trimmed by 4 bases and J by 0 bases, 3 bases remained unmatched. The CDR3 region is CASSWGQGPSYEQYF. The CDR3 nucleotides are TGTGCCAGCAGCTGGGGACAGGGGCCCTCCTACGAGCAGTACTTC.

This chain links TRBV4-2 with TRBJ2-2; D is possibly TRBD2 (6 bases). The V gene lost 0 bases and the J gene lost 3 bases, with 11 bases spanning the gap. The CDR3 sequence is 16 residues long. Germline V gene sequence: CDR1 LGHNA, CDR2 YNFKEQ. CDR3 protein: CASSQDGTYYTGELFF. CDR3 nucleotide sequence: TGTGCCAGCAGCCAAGACGGGACTTACTACACCGGGGAGCTGTTTTTT.

The J gene is TRBJ2-1, the V gene TRBV6-4, with 9 nucleotides matching TRBD1. The CDR3 has 16 residues. CDR1 is MRHNA and CDR2 is SNTAGT in the germline V gene. The V segment lost 1 base and the J segment 6 bases; nucleotides outside the gene matches: 7. The DNA for the CDR3 is TGTGCCAGCAGTGACTGGAACAGGGGGCCCAGCAATGAGCAGTTCTTC. As protein: CASSDWNRGPSNEQFF.

The chain has TRBV6-5 and TRBJ1-4, with D possibly being TRBD1 (6 bases). The CDR3 covers 13 residues. The germline gives CDR1 MNHEY, CDR2 SVGAGI. Trimming left V 5 bases short and J 5 bases short, with 9 bases between. Written as DNA, the CDR3 is TGTGCCAGCAGTCGACAGGACAATGAAAAACTGTTTTTT. Its protein product is CASSRQDNEKLFF.

The V gene is TRBV2, the J gene TRBJ2-5, with a possible D match to TRBD1 (6 bases). The CDR3 extends over 15 amino acids. The germline gives CDR1 SNHLY, CDR2 FYNNEI. Trimming pared 8 bases from V and 1 base from J, leaving 17 bases between. The CDR3 loop reads CASGQTGTTQETQYF. The DNA for the CDR3 is TGTGCCAGCGGCCAAACCGGGACAACCCAAGAGACCCAGTACTTC.

The chain is built from TRBV24-1 and TRBJ2-1, with 8 bases aligning to TRBD1. CDR3 length: 14 amino acids. With 0 bases clipped from V and 9 bases from J, the junction kept 3 bases outside the gene matches. CDR1 is KGHDR and CDR2 is SFDVKD in the germline V gene. This chain's CDR3 is CATSDLGTGGEQFF. For the CDR3, the DNA is TGTGCCACCAGTGATTTGGGGACAGGAGGTGAGCAGTTCTTC.

The V and J genes are TRBV28 and TRBJ1-1; 7 positions match TRBD1. The V gene's germline CDR1 is MDHEN and CDR2 SYDVKM. The junction had 8 bases not matched to a gene; V was cut back by 5 bases and J by 5 bases. The CDR3 extends over 14 amino acids. The CDR3 protein is CASSTQGVWTEAFF. Written as DNA, the CDR3 is TGTGCCAGCAGTACCCAGGGGGTATGGACTGAAGCTTTCTTT.

The chain employs TRBV6-2 or TRBV6-3 and TRBJ1-6; 8 bases align to TRBD1. V lost 1 base, J lost 7 bases, and 3 bases stayed unmatched. Looked up from germline, CDR1 is MNHEY and CDR2 is SVGEGT. CDR3 length: 15 amino acids. CDR3 bases: TGTGCCAGCAGTTACTGGACAGGGAGGAATTCACCCCTCCACTTT. It specifies CASSYWTGRNSPLHF.

This chain joins TRBV2 and TRBJ2-3, with TRBD2 matching 7 bases. The germline V gene has CDR1 SNHLY and CDR2 FYNNEI. V trimming: 6 bases; J trimming: 0 bases; junction bases outside the gene matches: 9. The CDR3 covers 16 residues. The CDR3 spells CASSLTGTTSTDTQYF. In DNA form, the CDR3 reads TGTGCCAGCAGCTTAACCGGGACTACTAGCACAGATACGCAGTATTTT.